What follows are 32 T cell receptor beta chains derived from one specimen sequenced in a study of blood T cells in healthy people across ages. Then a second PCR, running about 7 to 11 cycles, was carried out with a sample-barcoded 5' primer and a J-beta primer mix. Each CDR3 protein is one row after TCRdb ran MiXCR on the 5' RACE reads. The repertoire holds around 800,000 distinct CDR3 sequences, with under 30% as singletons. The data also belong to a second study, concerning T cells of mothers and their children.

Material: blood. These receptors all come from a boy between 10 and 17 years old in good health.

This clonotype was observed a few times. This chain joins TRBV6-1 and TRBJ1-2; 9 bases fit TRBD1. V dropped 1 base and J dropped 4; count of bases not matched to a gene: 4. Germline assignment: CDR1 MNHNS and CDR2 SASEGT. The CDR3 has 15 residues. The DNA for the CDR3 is TGTGCCAGCAGTGAAGGGACAGGGGATTCCTATGGCTACACCTTC. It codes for CASSEGTGDSYGYTF.

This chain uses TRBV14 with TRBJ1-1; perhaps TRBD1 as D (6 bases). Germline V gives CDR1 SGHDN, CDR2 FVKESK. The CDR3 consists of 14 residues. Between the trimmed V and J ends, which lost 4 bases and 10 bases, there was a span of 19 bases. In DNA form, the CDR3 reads TGTGCCAGCAGCCGGAGGAGAGGAGAACAGGGAGCTTTCTTT. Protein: CASSRRRGEQGAFF.

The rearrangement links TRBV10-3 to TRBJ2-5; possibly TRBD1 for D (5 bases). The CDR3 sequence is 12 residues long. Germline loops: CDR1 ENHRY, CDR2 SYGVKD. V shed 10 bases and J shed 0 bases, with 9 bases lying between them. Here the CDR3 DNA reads TGTGCCACTAAGACAGACCAAGAGACCCAGTACTTC. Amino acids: CATKTDQETQYF.

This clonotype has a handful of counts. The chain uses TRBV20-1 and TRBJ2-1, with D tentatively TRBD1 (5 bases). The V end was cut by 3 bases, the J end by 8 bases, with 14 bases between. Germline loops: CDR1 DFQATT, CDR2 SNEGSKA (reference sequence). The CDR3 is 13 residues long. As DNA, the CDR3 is TGCAGTGCTAGCCAGGGTGGCGGCGATGAGCAGTTCTTC. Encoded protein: CSASQGGGDEQFF.

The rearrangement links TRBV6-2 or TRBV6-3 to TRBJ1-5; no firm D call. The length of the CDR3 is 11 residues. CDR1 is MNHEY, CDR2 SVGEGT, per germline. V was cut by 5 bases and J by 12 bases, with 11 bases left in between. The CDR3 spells CASSHGPRQHF. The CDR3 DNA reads TGTGCCAGCAGTCACGGGCCGCGCCAGCATTTT.

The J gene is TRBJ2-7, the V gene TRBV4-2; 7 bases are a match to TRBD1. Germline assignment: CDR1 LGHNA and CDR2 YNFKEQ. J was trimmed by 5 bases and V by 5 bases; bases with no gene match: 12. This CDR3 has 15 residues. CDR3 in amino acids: CASSFRQGTSDEQYF. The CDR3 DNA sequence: TGTGCCAGCAGCTTCCGACAGGGAACGTCCGACGAGCAGTACTTC.

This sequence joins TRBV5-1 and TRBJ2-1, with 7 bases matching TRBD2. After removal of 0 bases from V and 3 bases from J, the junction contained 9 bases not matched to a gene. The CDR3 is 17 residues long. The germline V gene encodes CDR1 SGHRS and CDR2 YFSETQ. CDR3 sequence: CASSLGSGGGLYNEQFF. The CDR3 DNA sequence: TGCGCCAGCAGCTTGGGGTCGGGCGGGGGACTCTACAATGAGCAGTTCTTC.

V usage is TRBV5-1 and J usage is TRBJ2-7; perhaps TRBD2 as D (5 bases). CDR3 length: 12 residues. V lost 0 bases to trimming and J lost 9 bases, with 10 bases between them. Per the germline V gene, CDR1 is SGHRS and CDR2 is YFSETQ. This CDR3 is CASSLEGVGQYF. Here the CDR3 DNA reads TGCGCCAGCAGCTTGGAGGGAGTCGGGCAGTACTTC.

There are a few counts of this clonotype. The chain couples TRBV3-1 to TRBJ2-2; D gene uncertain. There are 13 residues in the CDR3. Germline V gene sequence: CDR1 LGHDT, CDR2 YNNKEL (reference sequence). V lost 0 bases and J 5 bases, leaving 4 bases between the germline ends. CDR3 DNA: TGTGCCAGCAGCCAAGATACAACCGGGGAGCTGTTTTTT. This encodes CASSQDTTGELFF.

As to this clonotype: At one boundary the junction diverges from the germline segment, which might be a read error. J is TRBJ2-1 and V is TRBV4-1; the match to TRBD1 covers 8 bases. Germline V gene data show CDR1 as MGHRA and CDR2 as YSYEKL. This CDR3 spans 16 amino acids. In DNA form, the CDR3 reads TGCGCCAGCAGCCCGCTCCCAGGGGGCCTTTACAATGAGCCGTTCTTC. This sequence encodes CASSPLPGGLYNEPFF.

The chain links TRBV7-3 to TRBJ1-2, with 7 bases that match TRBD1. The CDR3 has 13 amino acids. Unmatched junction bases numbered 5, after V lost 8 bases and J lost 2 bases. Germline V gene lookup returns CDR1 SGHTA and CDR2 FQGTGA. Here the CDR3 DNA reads TGTGCCAGCGGAATGGGACAGAACTATGGCTACACCTTC. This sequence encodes CASGMGQNYGYTF.

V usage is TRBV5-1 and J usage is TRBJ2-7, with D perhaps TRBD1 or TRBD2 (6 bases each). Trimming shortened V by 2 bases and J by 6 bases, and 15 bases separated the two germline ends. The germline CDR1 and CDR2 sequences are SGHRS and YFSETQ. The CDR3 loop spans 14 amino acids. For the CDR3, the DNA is TGCGCCAGCAGCTTTCAGCAGGGGAGGAGCGAGCAGTACTTC. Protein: CASSFQQGRSEQYF.

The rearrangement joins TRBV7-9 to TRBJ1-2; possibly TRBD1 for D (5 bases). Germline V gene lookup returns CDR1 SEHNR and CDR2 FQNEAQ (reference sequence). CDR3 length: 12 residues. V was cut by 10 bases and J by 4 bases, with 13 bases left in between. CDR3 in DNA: TGTGCCACCGGGGGGGGGTTCTATGGCTACACCTTC. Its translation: CATGGGFYGYTF. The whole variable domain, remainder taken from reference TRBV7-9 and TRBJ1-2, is DTGVSQNPRHKITKRGQNVTFRCDPISEHNRLYWYRQTLGQGPEFLTYFQNEAQLEKSRLLSDRFSAERPKGSFSTLEIQRTEQGDSAMYLCATGGGFYGYTFGSGTRLTVV.

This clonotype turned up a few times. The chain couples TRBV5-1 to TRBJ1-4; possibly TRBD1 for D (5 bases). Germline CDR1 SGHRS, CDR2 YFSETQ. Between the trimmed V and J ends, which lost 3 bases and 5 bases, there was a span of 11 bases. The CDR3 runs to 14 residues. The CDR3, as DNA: TGCGCCAGCAGCTATGAACAGGACAATGAAAAACTGTTTTTT. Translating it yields CASSYEQDNEKLFF.

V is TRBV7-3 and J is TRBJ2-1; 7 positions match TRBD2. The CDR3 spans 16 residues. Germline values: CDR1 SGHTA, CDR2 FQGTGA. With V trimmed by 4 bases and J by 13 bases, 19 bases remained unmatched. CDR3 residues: CASSSMGGSSYNGQFF. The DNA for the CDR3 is TGTGCCAGCAGCTCAATGGGGGGGAGCTCCTACAATGGACAGTTCTTC.

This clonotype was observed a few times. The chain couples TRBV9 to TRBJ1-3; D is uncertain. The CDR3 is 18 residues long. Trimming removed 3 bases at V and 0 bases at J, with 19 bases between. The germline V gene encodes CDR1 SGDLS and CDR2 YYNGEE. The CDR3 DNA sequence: TGTGCCAGCAGCGGTCCTCCCCTTTGGCGGAACTCTGGAAACACCATATATTTT. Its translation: CASSGPPLWRNSGNTIYF.

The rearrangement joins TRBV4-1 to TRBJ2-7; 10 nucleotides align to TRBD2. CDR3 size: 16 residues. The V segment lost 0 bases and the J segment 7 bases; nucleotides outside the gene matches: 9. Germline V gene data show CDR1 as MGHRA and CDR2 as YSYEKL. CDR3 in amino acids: CASSQEVPAGGREQYF. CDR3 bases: TGCGCCAGCAGCCAAGAGGTGCCAGCGGGGGGGCGGGAGCAGTACTTC.

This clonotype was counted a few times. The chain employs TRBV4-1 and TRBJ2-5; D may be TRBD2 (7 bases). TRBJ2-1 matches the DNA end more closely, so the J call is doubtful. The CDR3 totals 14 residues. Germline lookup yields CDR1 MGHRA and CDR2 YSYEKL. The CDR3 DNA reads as TGCGCCAGCAGCCAGGAGGGGGGGTGGAATGAGCAGTTCTTC. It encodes CASSQEGGWNEQFF.

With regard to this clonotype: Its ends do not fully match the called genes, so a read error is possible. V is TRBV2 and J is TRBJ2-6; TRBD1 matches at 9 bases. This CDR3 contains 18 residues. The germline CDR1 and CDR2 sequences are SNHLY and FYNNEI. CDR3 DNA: TGTGCCGGCAGTGTTTCATGGGACAGGGCCCCTGGGGCCAACGTCCTGACTTTC. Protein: CAGSVSWDRAPGANVLTF.

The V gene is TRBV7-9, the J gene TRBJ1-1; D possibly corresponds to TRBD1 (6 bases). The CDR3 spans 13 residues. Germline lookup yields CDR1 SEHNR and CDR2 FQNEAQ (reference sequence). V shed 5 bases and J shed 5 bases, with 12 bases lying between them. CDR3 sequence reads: CASSKGGATEAFF. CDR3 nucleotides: TGTGCCAGCAGCAAAGGGGGGGCTACTGAAGCTTTCTTT. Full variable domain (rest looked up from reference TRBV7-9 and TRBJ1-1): DTGVSQNPRHKITKRGQNVTFRCDPISEHNRLYWYRQTLGQGPEFLTYFQNEAQLEKSRLLSDRFSAERPKGSFSTLEIQRTEQGDSAMYLCASSKGGATEAFFGQGTRLTVV.

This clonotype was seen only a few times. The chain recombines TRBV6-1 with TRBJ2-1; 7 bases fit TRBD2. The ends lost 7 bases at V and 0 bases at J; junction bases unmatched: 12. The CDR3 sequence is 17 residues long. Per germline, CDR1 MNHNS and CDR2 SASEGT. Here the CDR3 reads CASTDTSEVGSYNEQFF. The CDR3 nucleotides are TGTGCCAGCACCGATACTAGCGAGGTTGGCTCCTACAATGAGCAGTTCTTC.

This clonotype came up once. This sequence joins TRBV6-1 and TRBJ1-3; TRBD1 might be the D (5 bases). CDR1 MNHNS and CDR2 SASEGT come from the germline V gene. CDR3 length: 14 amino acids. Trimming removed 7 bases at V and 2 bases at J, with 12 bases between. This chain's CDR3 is CASTSGTAGNTIYF. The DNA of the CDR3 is TGTGCCAGCACCTCGGGGACGGCTGGAAACACCATATATTTT.

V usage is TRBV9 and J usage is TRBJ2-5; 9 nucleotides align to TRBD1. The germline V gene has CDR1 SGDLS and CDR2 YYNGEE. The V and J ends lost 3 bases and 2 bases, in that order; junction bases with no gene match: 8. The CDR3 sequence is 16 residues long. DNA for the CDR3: TGTGCCAGCAGCGGGCCGGACAGGGGAGGGCAAGAGACCCAGTACTTC. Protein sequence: CASSGPDRGGQETQYF.

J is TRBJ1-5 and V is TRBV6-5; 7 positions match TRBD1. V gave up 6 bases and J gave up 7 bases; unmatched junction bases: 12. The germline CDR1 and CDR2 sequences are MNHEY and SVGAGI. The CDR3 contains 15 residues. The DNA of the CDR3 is TGTGCCAGCAGACACGACAGGGCGGCGGGCCAGCCCCAGCATTTT. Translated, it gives CASRHDRAAGQPQHF.

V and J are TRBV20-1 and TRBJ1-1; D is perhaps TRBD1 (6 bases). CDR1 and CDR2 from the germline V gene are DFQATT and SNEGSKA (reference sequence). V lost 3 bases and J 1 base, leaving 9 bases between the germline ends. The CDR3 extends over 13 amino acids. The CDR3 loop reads CSARGHQNTEAFF. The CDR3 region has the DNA TGCAGTGCTAGGGGACACCAGAACACTGAAGCTTTCTTT.

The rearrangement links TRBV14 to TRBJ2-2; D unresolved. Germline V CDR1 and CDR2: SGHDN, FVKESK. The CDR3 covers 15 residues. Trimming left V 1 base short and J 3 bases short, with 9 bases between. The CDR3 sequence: CASSQGARDTGELFF. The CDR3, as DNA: TGTGCCAGCAGCCAAGGCGCCCGAGACACCGGGGAGCTGTTTTTT.

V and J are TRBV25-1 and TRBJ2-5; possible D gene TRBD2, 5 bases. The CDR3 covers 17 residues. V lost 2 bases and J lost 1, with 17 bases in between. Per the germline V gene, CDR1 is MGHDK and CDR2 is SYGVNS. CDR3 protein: CASSEVRGKGGQETQYF. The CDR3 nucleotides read TGTGCCAGCAGTGAAGTACGAGGCAAAGGAGGCCAAGAGACCCAGTACTTC.

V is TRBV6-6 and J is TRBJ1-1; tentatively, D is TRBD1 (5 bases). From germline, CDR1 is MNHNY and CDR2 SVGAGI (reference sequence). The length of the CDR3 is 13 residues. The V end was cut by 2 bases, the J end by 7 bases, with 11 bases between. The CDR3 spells CASSYEGVDEAFF. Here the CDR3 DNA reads TGTGCCAGCAGTTACGAAGGGGTAGATGAAGCTTTCTTT.

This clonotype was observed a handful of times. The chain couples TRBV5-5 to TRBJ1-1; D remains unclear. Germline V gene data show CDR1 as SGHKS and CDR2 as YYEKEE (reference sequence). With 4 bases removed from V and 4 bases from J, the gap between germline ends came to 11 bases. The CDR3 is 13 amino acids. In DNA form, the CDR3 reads TGTGCCAGCAGCGCAGAACCGGGCACTGAAGCTTTCTTT. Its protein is CASSAEPGTEAFF.

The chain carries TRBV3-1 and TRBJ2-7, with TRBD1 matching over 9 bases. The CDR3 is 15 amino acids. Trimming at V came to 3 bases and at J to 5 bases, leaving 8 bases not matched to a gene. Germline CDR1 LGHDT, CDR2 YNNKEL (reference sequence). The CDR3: CASSHNTGGKDEQYF. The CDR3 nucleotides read TGTGCCAGCAGCCACAACACAGGGGGCAAGGACGAGCAGTACTTC.

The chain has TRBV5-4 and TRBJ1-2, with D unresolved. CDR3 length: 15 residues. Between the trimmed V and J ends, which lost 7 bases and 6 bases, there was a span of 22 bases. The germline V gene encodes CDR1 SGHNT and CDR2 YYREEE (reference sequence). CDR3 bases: TGTGCCAGCGCAGCATACCGAGGAACTCCGAATGGCTACACCTTC. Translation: CASAAYRGTPNGYTF.

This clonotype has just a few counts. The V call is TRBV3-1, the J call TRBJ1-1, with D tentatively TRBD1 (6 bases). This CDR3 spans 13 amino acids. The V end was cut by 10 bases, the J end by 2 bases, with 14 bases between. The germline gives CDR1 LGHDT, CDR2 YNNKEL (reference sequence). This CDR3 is CATTRGANTEAFF. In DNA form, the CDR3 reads TGTGCCACGACTCGGGGGGCTAACACTGAAGCTTTCTTT.